This T cell receptor beta chain is from a study of patients and donors after allogeneic stem cell transplantation. Each CDR3 protein is one row after TCRdb ran MiXCR on the RT-PCR reads. The table records about a million distinct CDR3 sequences, roughly 17% of them present only once. The germline gives CDR1 SGHRS, CDR2 YFSETQ. The CDR3 has 15 residues. Deletions cut 2 bases from V and 4 bases from J, with 12 bases between. This clonotype was found a few times. The chain employs TRBV5-1 and TRBJ2-2; D possibly uses TRBD1 or TRBD2 (5 bases each). The origin of this receptor is a human donor who was either an allogeneic HSCT recipient or a stem cell or donor lymphocyte infusion donor (not recorded which). It is not recorded whose cells these are; they may come from a transplant donor. The sample taken for sequencing was blood, either unsorted or a sorted T cell fraction (not recorded which). The CDR3 nucleotides read TGCGCCAGCAGCTTTCGGGACGCCAGCACCGGGGAGCTGTTTTTT. Its protein product is CASSFRDASTGELFF.